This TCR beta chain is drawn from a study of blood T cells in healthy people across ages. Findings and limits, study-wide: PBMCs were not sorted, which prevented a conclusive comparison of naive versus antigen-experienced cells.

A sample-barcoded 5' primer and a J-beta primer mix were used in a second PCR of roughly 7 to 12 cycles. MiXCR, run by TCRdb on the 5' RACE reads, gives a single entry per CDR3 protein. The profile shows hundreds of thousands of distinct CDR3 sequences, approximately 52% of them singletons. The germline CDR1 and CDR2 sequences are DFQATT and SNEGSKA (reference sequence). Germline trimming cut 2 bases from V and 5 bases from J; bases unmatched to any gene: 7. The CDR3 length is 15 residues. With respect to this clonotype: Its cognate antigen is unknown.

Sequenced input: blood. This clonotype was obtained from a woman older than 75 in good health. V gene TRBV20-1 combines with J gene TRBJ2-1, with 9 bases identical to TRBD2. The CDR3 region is CSARRASGDHNEQFF. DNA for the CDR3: TGCAGTGCTAGAAGGGCTAGCGGGGACCACAATGAGCAGTTCTTC.